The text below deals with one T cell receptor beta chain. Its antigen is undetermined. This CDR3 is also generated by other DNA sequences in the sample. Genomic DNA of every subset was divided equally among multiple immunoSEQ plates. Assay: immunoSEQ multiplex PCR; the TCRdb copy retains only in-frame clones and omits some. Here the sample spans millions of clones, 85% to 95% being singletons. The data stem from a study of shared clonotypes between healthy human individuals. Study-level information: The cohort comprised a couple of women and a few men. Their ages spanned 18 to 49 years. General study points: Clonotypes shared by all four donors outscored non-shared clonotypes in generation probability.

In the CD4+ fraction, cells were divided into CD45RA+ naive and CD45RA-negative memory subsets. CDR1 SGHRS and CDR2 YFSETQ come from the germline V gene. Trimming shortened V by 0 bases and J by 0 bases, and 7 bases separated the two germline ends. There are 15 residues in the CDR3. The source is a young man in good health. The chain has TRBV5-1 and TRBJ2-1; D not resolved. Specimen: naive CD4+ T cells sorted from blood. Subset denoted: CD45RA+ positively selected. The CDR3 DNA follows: TGCGCCAGCAGCTTGGGAGTTAGCTCCTACAATGAGCAGTTCTTC. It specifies CASSLGVSSYNEQFF.